One and the same sample provided the 17 T cell receptor beta chains below, sequenced in a study of beta chain features in type 1 diabetes. What was sequenced were expressed TCRB transcripts, since all of the isolated RNA had been reverse transcribed. The data were produced by immunoSEQ multiplex PCR, yet TCRdb's version contains in-frame clones alone and is incomplete. The data hold about 290,000 clones, with 8% observed a single time. The sample was central memory CD4+ T cells from blood. The receptors come from a woman under 30 in good health.

The genes are TRBV25-1 and TRBJ2-7; tentatively, D is TRBD1 (5 bases). The CDR3 consists of 14 residues. Germline assignment: CDR1 MGHDK and CDR2 SYGVNS. The V end was cut by 3 bases, the J end by 3 bases, with 12 bases between. This chain's CDR3 is CASSESRQLYEQYF. The CDR3 bases are TGTGCCAGCAGTGAGTCTAGACAGCTCTACGAGCAGTACTTC.

The chain carries TRBV18 and TRBJ1-6; tentatively, D is TRBD1 (6 bases). CDR1 is KGHSH and CDR2 is LQKENI in the germline V gene. There are 15 residues in the CDR3. V was cut by 3 bases and J by 8 bases, with 14 bases left in between. The CDR3 protein is CASSPTGAGDSPLHF. CDR3 nucleotide sequence: TGTGCCAGCTCACCGACGGGGGCCGGGGATTCACCCCTCCACTTT.

The chain carries TRBV29-1 and TRBJ1-3; perhaps TRBD1 as D (5 bases). With 6 bases removed from V and 3 bases from J, the gap between germline ends came to 12 bases. CDR3 length equals 13 residues. Germline-derived CDR1 and CDR2 are SQVTM and ANQGSEA. The CDR3 protein is CSVVQDRGNTIYF. Written as DNA, the CDR3 is TGCAGCGTCGTACAGGACCGTGGAAACACCATATATTTT.

This clone was seen a few times. This chain connects TRBV14 to TRBJ2-7; a possible D gene is TRBD1 (5 bases). The CDR3 consists of 15 residues. Trimming left V 1 base short and J 2 bases short, with 12 bases between. CDR1 and CDR2 from the germline V gene are SGHDN and FVKESK. Here the CDR3 reads CASSQGQPDTYEQYF. The CDR3 coding sequence is TGTGCCAGCAGCCAAGGACAGCCCGATACCTACGAGCAGTACTTC.

In its sample, this clone was seen a few times. V usage is TRBV23-1 and J usage is TRBJ1-4; unclear D gene. TRBV23-1 belongs to the ORF category, with a function that is uncertain. The CDR3 extends over 15 amino acids. The ends were cut back, 0 bases at V and 4 bases at J, with 9 bases in the middle. CDR3 protein: CASSQSLRHNEKLFF. CDR3 nucleotide sequence: TGCGCCAGCAGTCAATCCCTCCGGCATAATGAAAAACTGTTTTTT.

The J gene is TRBJ2-7, the V gene TRBV10-3, with a tentative D call TRBD1 (5 bases). CDR1 ENHRY and CDR2 SYGVKD come from the germline V gene. Deletions cut 8 bases from V and 4 bases from J, with 15 bases between. The CDR3 is 13 amino acids. The CDR3 reads CAIAHRLSYEQYV. For the CDR3, the DNA is TGTGCCATCGCCCACAGGTTGTCGTACGAGCAGTACGTC.

This clone appeared a few times. This chain connects TRBV9 to TRBJ1-2; no clear D. V was cut by 3 bases and J by 6 bases, with 15 bases left in between. Germline lookup yields CDR1 SGDLS and CDR2 YYNGEE. This CDR3 region has 14 residues. CDR3 in amino acids: CASSDWTAGDGYTF. Written as DNA, the CDR3 is TGTGCCAGCAGCGACTGGACTGCGGGAGATGGCTACACCTTC.

This clone has more than one count but fewer than ten. The CDR3 coding sequence is TGTGCCAGCAGCTTAGAAGTGGGACAGGGCAGTGAAAAACTGTTTTTT. This codes for CASSLEVGQGSEKLFF. The V gene is TRBV7-8, the J gene TRBJ1-4; TRBD1 matches at 9 bases. CDR1 and CDR2 (germline): SGHVS, FQNEAQ. The CDR3 is 16 residues long. J gave up 7 bases and V 1 base, and 7 bases lay outside the gene matches.

CDR3 amino acids: CASSSQSSLYGYTF. DNA of the CDR3: TGTGCCAGCAGCAGTCAGAGTTCCCTCTATGGCTACACCTTC. The chain links TRBV7-2 to TRBJ1-2, with unresolved D. This CDR3 contains 14 residues. Germline CDR1 is SGHTA and CDR2 is FQGNSA. Trimming took off 5 bases at V and 4 bases at J, with 14 bases between the two ends.

The sample holds a few counts of this clone. The chain couples TRBV4-1 to TRBJ1-5; D gene ambiguous. CDR1 is MGHRA, CDR2 YSYEKL, per germline. V dropped 3 bases and J dropped 4 bases, with 4 bases sitting between them. CDR3 length: 12 residues. The CDR3, as DNA: TGCGCCAGCAGCCATTTTAATCAGCCCCAGCATTTT. Its translation is CASSHFNQPQHF.

The sample holds a few counts of this clone. This rearrangement joins TRBV4-1 to TRBJ1-5; no definite D call. Germline V CDR1 and CDR2: MGHRA, YSYEKL. The CDR3 contains 14 residues. Trimming took 0 bases from V and 5 from J, leaving 8 bases between them. CDR3 protein: CASSQDGRYQPQHF. For the CDR3, the DNA is TGCGCCAGCAGCCAAGACGGCAGATATCAGCCCCAGCATTTT.

This clone was seen only a few times. This chain links TRBV6-6 with TRBJ2-4; 7 nucleotides match TRBD1. Trimming cost V 2 bases and J 6 bases; bases outside gene matches: 10. In germline, CDR1 is MNHNY, CDR2 SVGAGI (reference sequence). The CDR3 is 16 amino acids. CDR3: CASSYATGTVTNIQYF. CDR3 sequence (DNA): TGTGCCAGCAGTTACGCCACCGGGACAGTAACAAACATTCAGTACTTC.

This clone was found a few times. The chain is built from TRBV7-2 and TRBJ1-6; D is possibly TRBD1 (5 bases). Trimming cost V 3 bases and J 7 bases, with 10 bases left between them. Germline V gene data show CDR1 as SGHTA and CDR2 as FQGNSA. CDR3 length: 14 residues. The CDR3 sequence is CASSLGGWNSPLHF. CDR3 in DNA: TGTGCCAGCAGCTTGGGGGGGTGGAATTCACCCCTCCACTTT.

The J gene is TRBJ2-7, the V gene TRBV11-1; D uncertain. Germline V lookup: CDR1 SGHAT, CDR2 FQDESV (reference sequence). V dropped 1 base and J dropped 5 bases, with 6 bases sitting between them. The CDR3 is 12 amino acids. CDR3 loop: CASSLVFHEQYF. The DNA of the CDR3 is TGTGCCAGCAGCTTAGTCTTCCACGAGCAGTACTTC. Full variable domain (missing parts from reference TRBV11-1 and TRBJ2-7): EAEVAQSPRYKITEKSQAVAFWCDPISGHATLYWYRQILGQGPELLVQFQDESVVDDSQLPKDRFSAERLKGVDSTLKIQPAELGDSAMYLCASSLVFHEQYFGPGTRLTVT.

Many counts were recorded for this clone. The chain uses TRBV27 and TRBJ2-5; D perhaps matches TRBD2 (7 bases). CDR1 is MNHEY and CDR2 is SMNVEV in the germline V gene (reference sequence). The CDR3 is 14 residues long. V gave up 3 bases and J gave up 7 bases, with 15 bases separating them. The CDR3 loop is CASSFGGATGTQYF. In DNA form, the CDR3 reads TGTGCCAGCAGTTTTGGGGGGGCGACGGGGACCCAGTACTTC.

The chain recombines TRBV27 with TRBJ1-2; possible D gene TRBD1, 6 bases. This CDR3 is built from 13 residues. The germline V gene has CDR1 MNHEY and CDR2 SMNVEV (reference sequence). Trimming removed 11 bases from V and 8 bases from J, with 21 bases in between. This CDR3 reads CASSINAQGGYTF. The CDR3, as DNA: TGTGCCTCTTCGATTAATGCACAGGGAGGCTACACCTTC.

There are a few counts of this clone. The chain recombines TRBV5-4 with TRBJ1-5; D is perhaps TRBD1 (5 bases). CDR1 is SGHNT and CDR2 is YYREEE in the germline V gene (reference sequence). The CDR3 consists of 14 residues. V was trimmed by 4 bases and J by 4 bases, leaving 12 bases between them. The CDR3 reads CASSREGPNQPQHF. The CDR3 coding sequence is TGTGCCAGCAGCCGTGAGGGGCCAAATCAGCCCCAGCATTTT.